This T cell receptor beta chain was recorded in a study of cytomegalovirus exposure and HLA in healthy donors. With 60 Vbeta and 13 Jbeta primers, the PCR was carried out. This table comes from immunoSEQ multiplex PCR, and its TCRdb copy is limited to in-frame clones, with some not included. The data contain approximately 170,000 clones, 75% to 90% of them seen just once; the ten biggest clones take up about 4.4%. CDR3 length: 14 amino acids. Germline CDR1 is SGHRS and CDR2 is YFSETQ. The ends lost 6 bases at V and 4 bases at J; junction bases unmatched: 7. Overall study findings and caveats: In a later analysis, TCR beta V- and J-gene trimming was associated with a missense DCLRE1C variant. For most subjects, TCR beta sequences were reported to predict HLA-A and HLA-B alleles with accuracy.

With respect to this clone: Its specificity is not known.

The rearrangement uses TRBV5-1 and TRBJ2-3, with 8 bases aligning to TRBD1. The material sequenced was PBMCs. This receptor was obtained from a woman between 50 and 59 years old in good health and CMV-seropositive. CDR3 nucleotide sequence: TGCGCCAGCACCCCCGGACAGGGAGCAGATACGCAGTATTTT. Its translation is CASTPGQGADTQYF. The variable domain in full, completed from reference TRBV5-1 and TRBJ2-3, reads KAGVTQTPRYLIKTRGQQVTLSCSPISGHRSVSWYQQTPGQGLQFLFEYFSETQRNKGNFPGRFSGRQFSNSRSEMNVSTLELGDSALYLCASTPGQGADTQYFGPGTRLTVL.